The following is a TCR beta chain sequence with its context. The antigen remains unidentified. Relative to the germline gene, one junction end is altered; a read error may explain this. This sample is part of a study of cytomegalovirus exposure and HLA in healthy donors. Germline V CDR1 and CDR2: SSHAT, FNYEAQ (reference sequence). The CDR3 length is 15 residues. The PCR ran on 60 Vbeta and 13 Jbeta primers. This table comes from immunoSEQ multiplex PCR, and its TCRdb copy is limited to in-frame clones, with some not included. The data contain more than 100,000 clones, around four fifths of them singletons. Study results and limitations: Excluded were some V segments that proved indistinguishable, including TRBV6-2 and TRBV6-3.

The rearrangement links TRBV7-7 to TRBJ2-3; 10 nucleotides line up with TRBD1. The sample comprised PBMCs. This receptor was identified in a woman aged 40 to 50 in good health and CMV-seronegative. CDR3 residues: CASSPTGGAADTQYF. CDR3 DNA: TGTGCTAGCAGCCCGACAGGGGGCGCCGCAGATACGCAGTATTTT.